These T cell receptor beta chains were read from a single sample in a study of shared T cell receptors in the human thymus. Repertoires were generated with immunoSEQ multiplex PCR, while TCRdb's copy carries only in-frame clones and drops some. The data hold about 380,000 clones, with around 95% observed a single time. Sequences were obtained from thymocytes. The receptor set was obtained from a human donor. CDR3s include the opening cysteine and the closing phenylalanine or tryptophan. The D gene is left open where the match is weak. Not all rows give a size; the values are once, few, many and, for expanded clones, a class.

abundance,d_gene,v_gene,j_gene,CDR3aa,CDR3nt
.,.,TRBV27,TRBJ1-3,CASSRTEVGNTIYF,TGTGCCAGCAGTCGGACCGAGGTGGGAAACACCATATATTTT
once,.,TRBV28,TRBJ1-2,CASSLMAGGLDGYTF,TGTGCCAGCAGTTTGATGGCCGGCGGACTAGATGGCTACACCTTC
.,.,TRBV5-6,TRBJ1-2,CASSLLPQGAEGGYTF,TGTGCCAGCAGCCTACTACCACAGGGAGCCGAGGGTGGCTACACCTTC
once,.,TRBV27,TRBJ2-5,CASSGDPDDWETQYF,TGTGCCAGCAGTGGGGACCCGGACGATTGGGAGACCCAGTACTTC
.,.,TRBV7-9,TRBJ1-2,CASSHNRRVSYGYTF,TGTGCCAGCAGCCACAACCGTCGGGTCAGCTATGGCTACACCTTC
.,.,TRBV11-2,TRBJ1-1,CASSSIKGTEAFF,TGTGCCAGCAGTTCTATAAAGGGCACTGAAGCTTTCTTT
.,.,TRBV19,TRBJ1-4,CASSIMWGEPHEKLFF,TGTGCCAGTAGTATCATGTGGGGGGAACCTCATGAAAAACTGTTTTTT
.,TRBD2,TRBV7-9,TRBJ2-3,CASSLPGGIRNTQYF,TGTGCCAGCAGCTTACCGGGGGGGATCAGAAATACGCAGTATTTT
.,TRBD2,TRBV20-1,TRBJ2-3,CSALAGDTQYF,TGCAGTGCACTAGCGGGAGATACGCAGTATTTT
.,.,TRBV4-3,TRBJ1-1,CASSQGGFATYYDPNTEAFF,TGCGCCAGCAGCCAAGGGGGCTTTGCGACTTACTATGACCCGAACACTGAAGCTTTCTTT
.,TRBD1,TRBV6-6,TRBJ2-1,CASSYSPGQSFWQFF,TGTGCCAGCAGTTACTCCCCGGGACAGTCTTTTTGGCAGTTCTTC
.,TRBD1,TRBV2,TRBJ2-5,CASSANRTGGRKTQYF,TGTGCCAGCAGTGCTAACCGGACAGGGGGCAGGAAGACCCAGTACTTC
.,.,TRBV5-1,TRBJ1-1,CASSLVQVNTEAFF,TGCGCCAGCAGCTTGGTTCAAGTGAACACTGAAGCTTTCTTT
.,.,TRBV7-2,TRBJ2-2,CASSSRGWRESPVGELFF,TGTGCCAGCAGCTCCAGGGGATGGCGGGAGAGTCCGGTCGGGGAGCTGTTTTTT
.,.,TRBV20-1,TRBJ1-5,CSAYPRKHF,TGCAGTGCGTACCCCCGTAAGCATTTT
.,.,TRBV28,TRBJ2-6,CASSLRPGQDPGANVLTF,TGTGCCAGCAGTTTAAGGCCAGGCCAAGACCCTGGGGCCAACGTCCTGACTTTC
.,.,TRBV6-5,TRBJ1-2,CASSYSMPSLMGGYTF,TGTGCCAGCAGTTACTCGATGCCCAGCCTCATGGGGGGCTACACCTTC
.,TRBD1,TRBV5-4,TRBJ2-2,CASSLRTGSTGELFF,TGTGCCAGCAGCTTAAGGACAGGGAGCACCGGGGAGCTGTTTTTT
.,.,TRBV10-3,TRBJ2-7,CAISESAEQYF,TGTGCCATCAGTGAGTCCGCCGAGCAGTACTTC
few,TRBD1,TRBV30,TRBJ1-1,CAGDRTLNTEAFF,TGTGCCGGGGACAGAACCTTGAACACTGAAGCTTTCTTT
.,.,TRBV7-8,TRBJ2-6,CASSVGVPGANVLTF,TGTGCCAGCAGCGTAGGGGTTCCTGGGGCCAACGTCCTGACTTTC
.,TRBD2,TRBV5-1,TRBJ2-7,CASSQGLADTYEQYF,TGCGCCAGCAGCCAGGGACTAGCTGATACTTACGAGCAGTACTTC
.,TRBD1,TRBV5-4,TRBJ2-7,CASTLTDRGDYEQYF,TGTGCCAGCACCTTAACCGACAGGGGAGACTACGAGCAGTACTTC
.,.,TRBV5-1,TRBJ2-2,CASSLLFANTGELFF,TGCGCCAGCAGCTTGCTGTTCGCGAACACCGGGGAGCTGTTTTTT
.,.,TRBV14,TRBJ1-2,CASSQAPTTYGYTF,TGTGCCAGCAGCCAAGCCCCTACAACATATGGCTACACCTTC
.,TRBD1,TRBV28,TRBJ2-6,CASSFSTWDREVGANVLTF,TGTGCCAGCAGTTTCTCCACCTGGGACAGGGAAGTTGGGGCCAACGTCCTGACTTTC
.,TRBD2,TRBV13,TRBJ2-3,CASSPRLAGERDTQYF,TGTGCCAGCAGCCCGAGACTAGCGGGAGAACGAGATACGCAGTATTTT
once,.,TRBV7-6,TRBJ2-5,CASSLDGLGGETQYF,TGTGCCAGCAGCTTAGATGGTCTAGGGGGAGAGACCCAGTACTTC
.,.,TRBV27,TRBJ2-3,CASSRDTDTQYF,TGTGCCAGCAGTCGAGACACAGATACGCAGTATTTT
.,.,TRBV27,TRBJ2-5,CASSLGPRQETQYF,TGTGCCAGCAGTTTAGGACCCCGCCAAGAGACCCAGTACTTC
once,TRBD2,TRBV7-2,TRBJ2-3,CASSLASGRDGRDTDTQYF,TGTGCCAGCAGCTTAGCCAGCGGGAGAGATGGGCGGGACACAGATACGCAGTATTTT
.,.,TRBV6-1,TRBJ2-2,CANTFAGNTGELFF,TGTGCCAACACCTTCGCCGGGAACACCGGGGAGCTGTTTTTT
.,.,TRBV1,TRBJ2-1,CTSSQDPTSGTVDRHEQFF,TGCACCAGCAGCCAAGATCCGACTAGCGGGACCGTAGACAGGCATGAGCAGTTCTTC
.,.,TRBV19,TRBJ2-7,CASSPGGAGWAYEQYF,TGTGCCAGTAGTCCAGGCGGGGCGGGATGGGCCTACGAGCAGTACTTC
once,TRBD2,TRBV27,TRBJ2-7,CASSFWGLAGTSEQYF,TGTGCCAGCAGTTTTTGGGGACTAGCGGGGACGTCGGAGCAGTACTTC
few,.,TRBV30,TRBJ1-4,CAWSVHDGVNEKLFF,TGTGCCTGGAGTGTACACGACGGCGTTAATGAAAAACTGTTTTTT
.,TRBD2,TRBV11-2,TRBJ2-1,CASSLPHGGLGLNEQFF,TGTGCCAGCAGCTTACCCCACGGGGGACTAGGGCTCAATGAGCAGTTCTTC
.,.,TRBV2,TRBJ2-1,CARSSGTDEQFF,TGTGCCAGATCCTCTGGGACTGATGAGCAGTTCTTC
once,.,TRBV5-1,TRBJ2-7,CASSLEVRGREAPYEQYF,TGCGCCAGCAGCTTGGAGGTTAGGGGGCGGGAGGCACCCTACGAGCAGTACTTC
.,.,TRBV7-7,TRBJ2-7,CASSKTVETGPYEQYF,TGTGCCAGCAGCAAGACTGTCGAAACCGGGCCCTACGAGCAGTACTTC
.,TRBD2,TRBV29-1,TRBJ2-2,CSVSSGRNTGELFF,TGCAGCGTTTCCAGCGGGAGGAACACCGGGGAGCTGTTTTTT